This passage covers 12 T cell receptor beta chains from one sample sequenced in a study of technical replicates of blood from a few donors. Clones were read by immunoSEQ multiplex PCR, and TCRdb kept only the in-frame ones, dropping some. This sample has 70,000 to 90,000 clones; around 94% occur once, and the top ten carry 0.25%. Sequencing was performed on T cells isolated from PBMCs. The origin of the receptors is a human donor in good health.

The V gene is TRBV18, the J gene TRBJ2-2; D possibly corresponds to TRBD2 (6 bases). The ends were cut back, 6 bases at V and 7 bases at J, with 18 bases in the middle. The CDR3 totals 15 residues. The germline V gene encodes CDR1 KGHSH and CDR2 LQKENI. The CDR3 is CASSPRLDGVGELFF. For the CDR3, the DNA is TGTGCCAGCTCCCCTCGACTAGACGGTGTCGGGGAGCTGTTTTTT.

The V gene is TRBV10-3, the J gene TRBJ2-5, with TRBD2 matching 7 bases. J gave up 5 bases and V 0 bases, and 6 bases lay outside the gene matches. From germline, CDR1 is ENHRY and CDR2 SYGVKD. CDR3 length: 15 amino acids. CDR3 bases: TGTGCCATCAGTGAGTCGACGGGGGGATGGGAGACCCAGTACTTC. Its translation is CAISESTGGWETQYF.

The rearrangement links TRBV6-1 to TRBJ2-7; D perhaps matches TRBD1 (6 bases). Germline CDR1 reads MNHNS; CDR2 reads SASEGT. This CDR3 is built from 13 residues. V was clipped by 9 bases and J by 1 base, with 13 bases between them. In nucleotides, the CDR3 is TGTGCCAGTATTCCAGGGGATTCCTACGAGCAGTACTTC. This sequence encodes CASIPGDSYEQYF.

Of note for this clone: The germline gene is not matched at one end of the junction; a read error may be the cause. V gene TRBV28 combines with J gene TRBJ2-7; the D is unclear. This CDR3 has 9 amino acids. CDR1 is MDHEN and CDR2 is SYDVKM in the germline V gene. CDR3 nucleotide sequence: TGTGCCAGCAGTTTAGGCCCCCCCTTC. It translates to CASSLGPPF.

This chain uses TRBV6-6 with TRBJ1-5, with D possibly being TRBD1 (5 bases). The CDR3 length is 13 residues. Trimming left V 7 bases short and J 3 bases short, with 10 bases between. Looked up from germline, CDR1 is MNHNY and CDR2 is SVGAGI (reference sequence). CDR3 nucleotides: TGTGCCAGCACCGCAGGGTACAATCAGCCCCAGCATTTT. Translation: CASTAGYNQPQHF.

The V gene is TRBV7-9, the J gene TRBJ1-1; 9 nucleotides agree with TRBD1. V lost 1 base and J lost 5; bases outside the gene matches: 8. CDR3 length: 16 amino acids. The V gene's germline CDR1 is SEHNR and CDR2 FQNEAQ (reference sequence). CDR3 sequence (DNA): TGTGCCAGCAGCTTAGGGGGGTACAGGGGGCAGACTGAAGCTTTCTTT. It encodes CASSLGGYRGQTEAFF.

The J gene is TRBJ2-3, the V gene TRBV29-1; 15 bases map to TRBD2. The CDR3 runs 16 residues. The germline V gene encodes CDR1 SQVTM and CDR2 ANQGSEA. V shed 7 bases and J 4 bases; nucleotides not matched to a gene: 9. The CDR3 sequence: CSGDPRTSGRADTQYF. The CDR3, as DNA: TGCAGCGGCGACCCTCGGACTAGCGGGAGGGCAGATACGCAGTATTTT.

Only a few counts were recorded for this clone. This chain uses TRBV19 with TRBJ1-5, with D tentatively TRBD1 (6 bases). The CDR3 runs 15 residues. With 7 bases removed from V and 0 bases from J, the gap between germline ends came to 13 bases. Germline CDR1 and CDR2: LNHDA and SQIVND (reference sequence). The CDR3 here is CASNAGTSSNQPQHF. The CDR3, as DNA: TGTGCCAGTAATGCCGGGACAAGTAGCAATCAGCCCCAGCATTTT.

V and J are TRBV27 and TRBJ1-1; D not certain. In germline, CDR1 is MNHEY, CDR2 SMNVEV (reference sequence). V lost 5 bases to trimming and J lost 4 bases, with 17 bases between them. The CDR3 contains 15 residues. The CDR3 region has the DNA TGTGCCAGCAGTCCGTACTCCCAAGCCGGCACTGAAGCTTTCTTT. It translates to CASSPYSQAGTEAFF.

The chain carries TRBV6-1 and TRBJ2-3; D perhaps matches TRBD2 (6 bases). Trimming cost V 2 bases and J 0 bases, with 9 bases left between them. This CDR3 contains 15 residues. CDR1 and CDR2 (germline): MNHNS, SASEGT. The CDR3 spells CASSEIGGSTDTQYF. The DNA of the CDR3 is TGTGCCAGCAGTGAAATAGGAGGGAGCACAGATACGCAGTATTTT.

This chain joins TRBV6-5 and TRBJ2-7; 7 nucleotides agree with TRBD1. Per germline, CDR1 MNHEY and CDR2 SVGAGI. This CDR3 has 15 residues. The ends lost 2 bases at V and 1 base at J; junction bases unmatched: 5. DNA for the CDR3: TGTGCCAGCAGTTACACGGGGACAGAGTCCTACGAGCAGTACTTC. It is translated as CASSYTGTESYEQYF.

The chain joins TRBV7-2 to TRBJ2-7, with TRBD1 identical over 9 bases. The CDR3 consists of 14 residues. The V segment lost 4 bases and the J segment 3 bases; nucleotides outside the gene matches: 4. Germline loops: CDR1 SGHTA, CDR2 FQGNSA. CDR3 coding DNA: TGTGCCAGCAGCTCTCTGACAGGGGGCTACGAGCAGTACTTC. Its translation is CASSSLTGGYEQYF.